The entry below describes one TCR beta chain. The data derive from a study of control samples from healthy donors and cancer patients. Trimming left V 5 bases short and J 3 bases short, with 11 bases between. Germline V gives CDR1 SGHVS, CDR2 FQNEAQ. The length of the CDR3 is 14 residues. TCRdb's copy holds only in-frame clones and misses some; the assay was immunoSEQ multiplex PCR. This table holds around 140,000 clones, approximately 94% found once. The TCR was taken from a man between 40 and 49 years old in good health. V and J are TRBV7-8 and TRBJ1-5; D remains unclear. The sequencing input was blood. The DNA for the CDR3 is TGTGCCAGCAGCCCTCGGACCTCCAATCAGCCCCAGCATTTT. It yields the protein CASSPRTSNQPQHF.